This passage covers 32 T cell receptor beta chains from one sample sequenced in a study of CXCR3-negative and CXCR3-positive naive CD8 T cells. UMI-tagged TRB cDNA libraries were built via 5' RACE. Following a re-call of the 5' RACE reads, TCRdb has one entry per CDR3 protein and lacks DNA. The table lists some 38,000 distinct CDR3 sequences. The sequencing sample was made of memory CD8+ T cells from blood. These receptor sequences come from a human donor in good health. Some clones in this sample may be carry-over from other donors' samples.

V gene TRBV12-3 or TRBV12-4 combines with J gene TRBJ1-5; TCRdb selects TRBD1, and the lack of DNA leaves this call unchecked. This CDR3 has 15 amino acids. CDR3 sequence reads: CASRTGTGRGQPQHF.

The gene calls are TRBV5-1 and TRBJ1-2. CDR1 is SGHRS, CDR2 YFSETQ, per germline. CDR3 length equals 16 residues. This CDR3 is CASSPAGPQLVYGYTF.

The chain couples TRBV4-1 to TRBJ2-7; the TRBD1 assignment by TCRdb is unverifiable without DNA. Germline V gene sequence: CDR1 MGHRA, CDR2 YSYEKL. There are 14 residues in the CDR3. CDR3 sequence: CASSTETGYYEQYF.

The gene calls are TRBV4-3 and TRBJ1-5. There are 17 residues in the CDR3. Per the germline V gene, CDR1 is LGHNA and CDR2 is YSLEER. CDR3 sequence reads: CASSQDADGYSNQPQHF.

The chain couples TRBV12-3 or TRBV12-4 to TRBJ2-7; no DNA is available, so the TRBD1 call from TCRdb remains unchecked. This CDR3 region has 13 residues. This chain's CDR3 is CASTDRVFDEQYF.

The chain uses TRBV2 and TRBJ2-1. This CDR3 spans 15 amino acids. Germline CDR1 reads SNHLY; CDR2 reads FYNNEI. The CDR3 region is CASSERPSSYNEQFF. The entire variable domain, with the rest obtained from reference TRBV2 and TRBJ2-1, is as follows: EPEVTQTPSHQVTQMGQEVILRCVPISNHLYFYWYRQILGQKVEFLVSFYNNEISEKSEIFDDQFSVERPDGSNFTLKIRSTKLEDSAMYFCASSERPSSYNEQFFGPGTRLTVL.

The rearrangement joins TRBV6-2 or TRBV6-3 to TRBJ2-7. There are 12 residues in the CDR3. Germline V lookup: CDR1 MNHEY, CDR2 SVGEGT. The CDR3 sequence: CASSSASYEQYF.

The V gene is TRBV6-6, the J gene TRBJ1-5; TCRdb selects TRBD1, and the lack of DNA leaves this call unchecked. The CDR3 covers 17 residues. Germline loops: CDR1 MNHNY, CDR2 SVGAGI (reference sequence). The CDR3 is CASSSDTGAYSNQPQHF.

The V call is TRBV5-1, the J call TRBJ2-1; the TCRdb D gene call, TRBD2, has no DNA to confirm it. This CDR3 is 15 amino acids long. Germline lookup yields CDR1 SGHRS and CDR2 YFSETQ. CDR3 residues: CASTDGGGVYNEQFF.

This sequence joins TRBV28 and TRBJ2-1; no DNA is available, so the TRBD2 call from TCRdb remains unchecked. The CDR3 runs to 17 residues. CDR1 MDHEN and CDR2 SYDVKM come from the germline V gene. CDR3 in amino acids: CASKLAGLGQTYNEQFF.

The CDR3 here is CASSLLFQGGLYEQYF. The chain combines TRBV5-5 with TRBJ2-7; with no DNA, the TCRdb D assignment of TRBD1 cannot be verified. Germline loops: CDR1 SGHKS, CDR2 YYEKEE (reference sequence). CDR3 length: 16 amino acids.

The chain's CDR3 is CASGIAYNEQFF. This sequence joins TRBV7-8 and TRBJ2-1. The length of the CDR3 is 12 residues. The germline V gene encodes CDR1 SGHVS and CDR2 FQNEAQ.

The chain is built from TRBV20-1 and TRBJ2-3; TCRdb returns TRBD2, unconfirmable since there is no DNA. The CDR3 sequence is 16 residues long. Germline V gene sequence: CDR1 DFQATT, CDR2 SNEGSKA (reference sequence). CDR3: CSAGLTLAGVTDTQYF.

The CDR3 protein is CASSLASGGAYDEQYF. This chain links TRBV7-6 with TRBJ2-7; TCRdb's D call of TRBD2 is untestable without DNA. CDR1 is SGHVS and CDR2 is FNYEAQ in the germline V gene. The CDR3 covers 16 residues.

J is TRBJ2-7 and V is TRBV4-1; the TCRdb D gene call, TRBD1, has no DNA to confirm it. The germline gives CDR1 MGHRA, CDR2 YSYEKL. The length of the CDR3 is 17 residues. This CDR3 reads CASSHPGGQGAAAEQYF.

The rearrangement joins TRBV9 to TRBJ1-2. Germline V gene data show CDR1 as SGDLS and CDR2 as YYNGEE. This CDR3 is built from 12 residues. The CDR3 reads CASSDGLGRDTF.

V is TRBV6-2 or TRBV6-3 and J is TRBJ2-1. There are 11 residues in the CDR3. Germline CDR1 reads MNHEY; CDR2 reads SVGEGT. The CDR3 spells CASRHLNEQFF.

V is TRBV7-6 and J is TRBJ2-6; TCRdb outputs TRBD1, but without DNA this stays unchecked. The CDR3 has 18 amino acids. The V gene's germline CDR1 is SGHVS and CDR2 FNYEAQ. The CDR3 loop is CASSLGQGPLSGANVLTF.

V gene TRBV7-2 combines with J gene TRBJ1-2. This CDR3 is built from 15 residues. Germline CDR1 and CDR2: SGHTA and FQGNSA. The CDR3 here is CASSLAPSLNYGYTF.

The chain combines TRBV28 with TRBJ2-1; lacking DNA, the TRBD2 call made by TCRdb goes unchecked. The germline V gene has CDR1 MDHEN and CDR2 SYDVKM. This CDR3 spans 15 amino acids. The CDR3 protein is CASTLLKAGSPEQFF. Variable domain in full (rest from reference TRBV28 and TRBJ2-1): DVKVTQSSRYLVKRTGEKVFLECVQDMDHENMFWYRQDPGLGLRLIYFSYDVKMKEKGDIPEGYSVSREKKERFSLILESASTNQTSMYLCASTLLKAGSPEQFFGPGTRLTVL.

The chain couples TRBV18 to TRBJ2-1; the TCRdb D gene call, TRBD2, has no DNA to confirm it. This CDR3 has 16 amino acids. The germline gives CDR1 KGHSH, CDR2 LQKENI. The CDR3 sequence is CASSPLVWEGQYEQFF.

The chain combines TRBV20-1 with TRBJ2-7; with no DNA, the TCRdb D assignment of TRBD2 cannot be verified. This CDR3 is 16 amino acids long. Germline CDR1 is DFQATT and CDR2 is SNEGSKA (reference sequence). The CDR3 region is CSAIGTSGIGAYEQYF.

The V gene is TRBV7-9, the J gene TRBJ2-2; TCRdb lists TRBD2, though no DNA is available to test this call. CDR3 length equals 16 residues. CDR1 is SEHNR and CDR2 is FQNEAQ in the germline V gene (reference sequence). CDR3 sequence reads: CASSLADAGNTGELFF. Based on the CDR3 plus reference TRBV7-9 and TRBJ2-2, the full variable domain is DTGVSQNPRHKITKRGQNVTFRCDPISEHNRLYWYRQTLGQGPEFLTYFQNEAQLEKSRLLSDRFSAERPKGSFSTLEIQRTEQGDSAMYLCASSLADAGNTGELFFGEGSRLTVL.

The chain recombines TRBV28 with TRBJ2-7. Germline V gene lookup returns CDR1 MDHEN and CDR2 SYDVKM. The CDR3 length is 12 residues. The CDR3 loop is CASGIGSYEQYF.

The V and J genes are TRBV7-8 and TRBJ1-1. The length of the CDR3 is 15 residues. Germline CDR1 SGHVS, CDR2 FQNEAQ. CDR3 sequence: CASSLLEDMNTEAFF.

This chain links TRBV6-4 with TRBJ2-2; the TRBD2 assignment by TCRdb is unverifiable without DNA. The CDR3 spans 16 residues. Looked up from germline, CDR1 is MRHNA and CDR2 is SNTAGT. The CDR3 loop reads CASTPSGLGGTGELFF.

This sequence joins TRBV6-4 and TRBJ2-5. This CDR3 is 14 amino acids long. CDR1 MRHNA and CDR2 SNTAGT come from the germline V gene. The CDR3 region is CASSFTAGQETQYF.

The chain is built from TRBV12-3 or TRBV12-4 and TRBJ2-2. The CDR3 loop spans 13 amino acids. The CDR3 loop is CASSPTNTGELFF.

V usage is TRBV9 and J usage is TRBJ2-2. CDR1 is SGDLS and CDR2 is YYNGEE in the germline V gene. The CDR3 runs to 16 residues. CDR3 in amino acids: CASSVGGSWNTGELFF.

J is TRBJ1-5 and V is TRBV5-1. CDR1 is SGHRS, CDR2 YFSETQ, per germline. CDR3 length: 13 amino acids. CDR3 loop: CASSAKTGKPQHF. The entire variable domain, with the rest obtained from reference TRBV5-1 and TRBJ1-5, is as follows: KAGVTQTPRYLIKTRGQQVTLSCSPISGHRSVSWYQQTPGQGLQFLFEYFSETQRNKGNFPGRFSGRQFSNSRSEMNVSTLELGDSALYLCASSAKTGKPQHFGDGTRLSIL.

The chain couples TRBV28 to TRBJ2-7; lacking DNA, the TRBD1 call made by TCRdb goes unchecked. This CDR3 is 15 amino acids long. CDR1 and CDR2 (germline): MDHEN, SYDVKM. CDR3 residues: CASSLRGLRIYEQYF.

This chain joins TRBV7-9 and TRBJ1-5. This CDR3 has 14 residues. Germline V gene data show CDR1 as SEHNR and CDR2 as FQNEAQ (reference sequence). CDR3: CASSLAPFDQPQHF. The entire variable domain, with the rest obtained from reference TRBV7-9 and TRBJ1-5, is as follows: DTGVSQNPRHKITKRGQNVTFRCDPISEHNRLYWYRQTLGQGPEFLTYFQNEAQLEKSRLLSDRFSAERPKGSFSTLEIQRTEQGDSAMYLCASSLAPFDQPQHFGDGTRLSIL.